This T cell receptor beta chain appears in the sequencing data of a study of cytomegalovirus exposure and HLA in healthy donors. Overall study context: A subsequent analysis reported that the approximately 120 validation repertoires were produced on the same platform that had also been used for the 550 to 750 first-cohort repertoires.

The assay was immunoSEQ multiplex PCR, and TCRdb's table has in-frame clones only and misses some. The repertoire holds approximately 270,000 clones, with 85% to 90% as singletons. Findings and limits, study-wide: Many donors carried some public TCRs, although rarity characterized most TCR sequences. The classifier was said to identify cytomegalovirus status with high specificity and sensitivity.

Donors came from a validation cohort of about 110 subjects, distinct from the first 666-subject cohort. Trimming stripped 2 bases from V and 0 bases from J, with 9 bases between. CDR1 PRHDT and CDR2 FYEKMQ come from the germline V gene (reference sequence). The CDR3 covers 15 residues. About this clone itself: Its antigen is as yet unknown.

The TCR originated in a woman younger than 35 in good health and CMV-seronegative. The rearrangement uses TRBV13 and TRBJ2-3; no reliable D call. Sequenced input: PBMCs. CDR3 sequence: CASSLRGPSTDTQYF. The CDR3 nucleotides are TGTGCCAGCAGCTTACGTGGCCCTAGCACAGATACGCAGTATTTT. The full variable domain, completed using reference TRBV13 and TRBJ2-3, is AAGVIQSPRHLIKEKRETATLKCYPIPRHDTVYWYQQGPGQDPQFLISFYEKMQSDKGSIPDRFSAQQFSDYHSELNMSSLELGDSALYFCASSLRGPSTDTQYFGPGTRLTVL.